This T cell receptor (beta chain) was sequenced for a study of blood T cell repertoires in COVID-19. Enrollees, roughly 18 to 90 years old, lived in 24 US areas. Researchers sorted participants into cohorts using their self-reported clinical history. From germline, CDR1 is SGHAT and CDR2 FQNNGV. This CDR3 comprises 16 residues. Trimming took 3 bases from V and 4 from J; bases not matched to a gene: 4. Per the original data handling: Cell counts per sample came from amplifying reference gene primers. Profiled with immunoSEQ multiplex PCR; TCRdb holds only in-frame clones, not every one. That table supplies the V and J calls and clone size; D and trimming were determined from the DNA. The top ten hold 3.5% to 5.5% of the sample, which has 200,000 to 250,000 clones, around 82% seen once.

The clonotype was recovered from a man aged 30 to 45 with acute COVID-19. V is TRBV11-2 and J is TRBJ2-3; 13 bases line up with TRBD2. What was sequenced was PBMCs or T cells enriched from blood (not recorded which). CDR3 coding DNA: TGTGCCAGCAGCTTTACTAGCGGGGGGGGTTCAGATACGCAGTATTTT. Protein sequence: CASSFTSGGGSDTQYF. Looking up the rest from reference TRBV11-2 and TRBJ2-3 gives the full variable domain: EAGVAQSPRYKIIEKRQSVAFWCNPISGHATLYWYQQILGQGPKLLIQFQNNGVVDDSQLPKDRFSAERLKGVDSTLKIQPAKLEDSAVYLCASSFTSGGGSDTQYFGPGTRLTVL.